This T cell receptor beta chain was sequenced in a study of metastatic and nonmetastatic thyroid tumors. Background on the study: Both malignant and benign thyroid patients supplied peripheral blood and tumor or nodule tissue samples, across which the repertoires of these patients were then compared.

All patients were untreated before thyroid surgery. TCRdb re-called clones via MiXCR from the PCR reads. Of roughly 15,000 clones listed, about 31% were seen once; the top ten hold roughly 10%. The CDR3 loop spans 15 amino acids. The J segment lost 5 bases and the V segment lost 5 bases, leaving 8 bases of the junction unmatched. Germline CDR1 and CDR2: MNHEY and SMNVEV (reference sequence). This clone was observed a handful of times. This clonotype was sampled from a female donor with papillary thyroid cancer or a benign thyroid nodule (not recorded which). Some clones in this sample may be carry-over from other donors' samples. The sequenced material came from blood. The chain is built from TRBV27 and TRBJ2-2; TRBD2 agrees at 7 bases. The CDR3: CASSPLGGRTGELFF. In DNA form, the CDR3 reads TGTGCCAGCAGTCCGCTGGGGGGGAGGACCGGGGAGCTGTTTTTT.